This T cell receptor (beta chain) was identified during a study of blood T cell repertoires in COVID-19. Methods used by the authors: Reference gene primers were amplified, and this amplification served to estimate nucleated cell counts. The method was immunoSEQ multiplex PCR; TCRdb's version includes in-frame clones alone and lacks a portion of them. That table gives V, J and clone size, and the DNA gave D and trimming. This table holds fewer than 250,000 clones, around 90% found once. The V gene end was trimmed by 4 bases and the J gene end by 7 bases; junction bases not matched to a gene: 13. The CDR3 has 15 residues. CDR1 and CDR2 from the germline V gene are SGDLS and YYNGEE.

The chain recombines TRBV9 with TRBJ1-2; TRBD1 aligns across 7 bases. Specimen: peripheral blood. The sequence was obtained from a man in his fifties or sixties with COVID-19, enrolled during active disease. The CDR3 protein is CASSPQDRQYGGYTF. As DNA, the CDR3 is TGTGCCAGCAGCCCCCAGGACAGGCAATACGGTGGCTACACCTTC. The variable domain in full, completed from reference TRBV9 and TRBJ1-2, reads DSGVTQTPKHLITATGQRVTLRCSPRSGDLSVYWYQQSLDQGLQFLIQYYNGEERAKGNILERFSAQQFPDLHSELNLSSLELGDSALYFCASSPQDRQYGGYTFGSGTRLTVV.